The 8 T cell receptor beta chains below were found in one sample sequenced in a study of shared clonotypes between healthy human individuals. The repertoire was sequenced with immunoSEQ multiplex PCR; TCRdb's copy has only in-frame clones and lacks some. This table holds 640,000 or so clones, 55% to 75% found once. Sequenced material: memory CD4+ T cells sorted from blood. Noted subset: CD45RA-negative fraction. These receptors were taken from a woman in her 30s in good health.

This chain links TRBV25-1 with TRBJ1-1; D is possibly TRBD1 (5 bases). Trimming shortened V by 3 bases and J by 1 base, and 9 bases separated the two germline ends. In germline, CDR1 is MGHDK, CDR2 SYGVNS. This CDR3 contains 14 residues. CDR3 sequence reads: CASSDPTGNTEAFF. CDR3 DNA sequence: TGTGCCAGCAGTGACCCCACAGGGAACACTGAAGCTTTCTTT.

The rearrangement links TRBV9 to TRBJ2-1; 11 bases fit TRBD2. Germline V gives CDR1 SGDLS, CDR2 YYNGEE. With 3 bases clipped from V and 5 bases from J, the junction kept 4 bases outside the gene matches. CDR3 size: 15 residues. The CDR3 nucleotides read TGTGCCAGCAGCGAGCGACTAGCGGGGCACAATGAGCAGTTCTTC. It encodes CASSERLAGHNEQFF.

The CDR3 DNA reads TGTGCCAGCAGCACCGTTAGCCAATTCACAGATACGCAGTATTTT. It codes for CASSTVSQFTDTQYF. The chain is built from TRBV5-6 and TRBJ2-3; D unresolved. Germline lookup yields CDR1 SGHDT and CDR2 YYEEEE. Deletions cut 4 bases from V and 2 bases from J, with 14 bases between. The CDR3 covers 15 residues.

This chain joins TRBV19 and TRBJ1-2; D is uncertain. Trimming pared 8 bases from V and 2 bases from J, leaving 9 bases between. The CDR3 consists of 12 residues. The germline V gene encodes CDR1 LNHDA and CDR2 SQIVND (reference sequence). The CDR3 DNA follows: TGTGCCAGTCGTTTTGGGAACTATGGCTACACCTTC. This sequence encodes CASRFGNYGYTF.

The V call is TRBV5-1, the J call TRBJ2-7, with TRBD2 matching 8 bases. This CDR3 spans 16 amino acids. Germline V gene sequence: CDR1 SGHRS, CDR2 YFSETQ. V shed 2 bases, J shed 2 bases, and the junction held 9 bases outside the gene matches. The CDR3 loop reads CASSLIEGLGTYEQYF. In DNA, the CDR3 is TGCGCCAGCAGCTTAATTGAGGGACTAGGGACCTACGAGCAGTACTTC.

CDR3 coding DNA: TGTGCCAGCAGTTTAAGAATTCCGGCAGGGTGGAGTGGATATTACTTC. It specifies CASSLRIPAGWSGYYF. V usage is TRBV27 and J usage is TRBJ2-7, with D tentatively TRBD1 (5 bases). The CDR3 has 16 residues. The V gene lost 2 bases and the J gene lost 13 bases, with 27 bases spanning the gap. CDR1 and CDR2 from the germline V gene are MNHEY and SMNVEV (reference sequence).

The V and J genes are TRBV7-2 and TRBJ2-7; D perhaps matches TRBD1 (5 bases). Trimming pared 2 bases from V and 5 bases from J, leaving 16 bases between. The CDR3 is 15 residues long. The germline V gene encodes CDR1 SGHTA and CDR2 FQGNSA. CDR3 sequence (DNA): TGTGCCAGCAGCTTAAGTCGGGCAGGGATCGACGAGCAGTACTTC. Translating gives CASSLSRAGIDEQYF.

This chain connects TRBV7-6 to TRBJ1-5; possibly TRBD1 for D (5 bases). The CDR3 spans 15 residues. Trimming removed 5 bases at V and 7 bases at J, with 18 bases between. Germline V gene sequence: CDR1 SGHVS, CDR2 FNYEAQ. The CDR3 is CASSLHQGPSQPQHF. Here the CDR3 DNA reads TGTGCCAGCAGCCTCCACCAGGGTCCGTCACAGCCCCAGCATTTT.